In this sample, the clone carrying this TCR beta chain turned up once. Its antigen is still unknown. Samples were assayed with immunoSEQ v3.0 at survey level. Some clones are missing from TCRdb's copy, which holds only in-frame ones; the method was immunoSEQ multiplex PCR. The sample carries roughly 34,000 clones, approximately 93% recorded once. The sample belongs to a study of long-term antiretroviral therapy in people with HIV. Whole-study results and caveats: Diversity measured after ART increased yet remained under transplant donor controls. The repertoire was dominated at all time points by clones expanded before ART.

Germline V CDR1 and CDR2: SGHRS, YFSETQ. There are 17 residues in the CDR3. Germline trimming cut 2 bases from V and 4 bases from J; bases unmatched to any gene: 8. This clonotype originated in a woman aged 45-65 years with HIV. The genes are TRBV5-1 and TRBJ2-2, with 10 bases fitting TRBD1. Source: unsorted PBMCs, taken around 5 years after starting antiretroviral therapy. The CDR3 coding sequence is TGCGCCAGCAGCTTTCAGCCGGGACAGGGGCGCACCGGGGAGCTGTTTTTT. Its translation: CASSFQPGQGRTGELFF.